The next 5 T cell receptor beta chains were all read from a single sample in a study of T cell repertoires in cytomegalovirus infection. TCRdb itself ran the reads through MiXCR, one entry per CDR3 protein. The sample consists of more than 150,000 distinct CDR3 sequences, 28% of them appearing once. Sequences were obtained from PBMCs. The receptors shown here come from a human donor in good health (CMV status not recorded). Some clones in this sample may be carry-over from other donors' samples.

This clonotype was seen a few times. The chain recombines TRBV5-5 with TRBJ2-3; D unresolved. There are 14 residues in the CDR3. V lost 3 bases and J 2 bases, leaving 10 bases between the germline ends. Looked up from germline, CDR1 is SGHKS and CDR2 is YYEKEE (reference sequence). The DNA of the CDR3 is TGTGCCAGCAGCTCTACTTGGGACACAGATACGCAGTATTTT. This encodes CASSSTWDTDTQYF.

This clonotype showed up many times. V is TRBV7-2 and J is TRBJ1-1; 7 bases match TRBD1. V gave up 5 bases and J gave up 3 bases; unmatched junction bases: 6. The CDR3 covers 14 residues. Germline CDR1 is SGHTA and CDR2 is FQGNSA. The CDR3 spells CASSTFTGDTEAFF. Here the CDR3 DNA reads TGTGCCAGCAGCACATTTACAGGGGACACTGAAGCTTTCTTT.

The chain employs TRBV7-2 and TRBJ2-1; D unresolved. CDR1 is SGHTA, CDR2 FQGNSA, per germline. With 2 bases removed from V and 9 bases from J, the gap between germline ends came to 11 bases. The CDR3 spans 13 residues. The CDR3 coding sequence is TGTGCCAGCAGCTTAAACCTTTCTGGTGAGCAGTTCTTC. This gives the protein CASSLNLSGEQFF.

On this clonotype: An end of the junction does not agree with germline; a read error may underlie this. The chain recombines TRBV7-8 with TRBJ1-5, with a possible D match to TRBD1 (6 bases). The germline V gene has CDR1 SGHVS and CDR2 FQNEAQ. The CDR3 has 15 residues. The CDR3: CDSSPGRGTGQPQHF. In DNA form, the CDR3 reads TGTGACAGCAGCCCAGGGAGGGGGACCGGTCAGCCCCAGCATTTT.

The chain is built from TRBV7-6 and TRBJ1-6; D uncertain. CDR3 length: 15 residues. Germline-derived CDR1 and CDR2 are SGHVS and FNYEAQ. The V and J ends lost 5 bases and 7 bases respectively, with 15 bases between them. CDR3 DNA: TGTGCCAGCAGCCATTTCGGGCCGGAGAATTCACCCCTCCACTTT. Amino acids: CASSHFGPENSPLHF.